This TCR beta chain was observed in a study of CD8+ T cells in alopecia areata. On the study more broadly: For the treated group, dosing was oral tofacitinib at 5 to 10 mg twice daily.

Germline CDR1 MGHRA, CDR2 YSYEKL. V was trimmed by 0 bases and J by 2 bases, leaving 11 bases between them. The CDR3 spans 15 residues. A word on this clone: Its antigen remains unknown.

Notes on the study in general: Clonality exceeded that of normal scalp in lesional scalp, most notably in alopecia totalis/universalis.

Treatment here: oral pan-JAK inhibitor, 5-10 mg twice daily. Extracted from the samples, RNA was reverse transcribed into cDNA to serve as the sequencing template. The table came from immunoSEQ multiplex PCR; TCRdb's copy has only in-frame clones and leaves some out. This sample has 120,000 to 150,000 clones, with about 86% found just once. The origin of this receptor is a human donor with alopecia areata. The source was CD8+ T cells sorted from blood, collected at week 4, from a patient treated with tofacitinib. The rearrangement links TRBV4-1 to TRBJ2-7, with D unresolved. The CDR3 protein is CASSQEAPGTYEQYF. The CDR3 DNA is TGCGCCAGCAGCCAAGAGGCCCCCGGAACCTACGAGCAGTACTTC.